This T cell receptor beta chain stems from a study of T cells in Graves' hyperthyroidism and ophthalmopathy (dated by TCRdb to about 2019). Study-wide context: Peripheral blood was collected at initial diagnosis, before any treatment. A discovery cohort of roughly 96 patients, 43 with Graves' ophthalmopathy and about 58 with stable Graves' hyperthyroidism, was used to find distinguishing TCR V-J signatures. Prospective prediction of ophthalmopathy was tested in an independent validation cohort consisting of 18 to 20 hyperthyroidism patients and 15 to 17 patients who later progressed to ophthalmopathy. The roughly 100 discovery patients were divided at random into training and test sets in a 7:3 ratio. Thyroid tissue and blood T-cell repertoires from about six Graves' hyperthyroidism patients were also compared in the study. Once sampling was done, hyperthyroidism patients were given methimazole at a starting dose of 30 mg daily, whereas ophthalmopathy patients were given high-dose intravenous methylprednisolone. The paper describes TCR Vbeta CDR3 sequencing of more than 120 peripheral blood samples, made up of roughly 45 ophthalmopathy patients, 70 to 75 hyperthyroidism patients and 17 progressor patients. The research as a whole found: In validation, the model predicted progression to ophthalmopathy a median of 6.5 months before onset, with around 70% sensitivity and 72.22% specificity. No statistical method was used to set the sample size in advance, and investigators knew the group allocation. A 13 V-J signature model separated ophthalmopathy from stable hyperthyroidism, with 87.88% sensitivity and 81.08% specificity in cross-validation and 80%/75% in testing. Most expanded thyroid clonotypes (frequency above 0.001) were also detected in blood, suggesting blood repertoires may reflect thyroid immune responses.

This clonotype has a handful of counts. Which antigen it targets is not known. No per-base quality is available; no much larger clone lies one base away. The junction carries 21 bases between V and J, which are trimmed by 0 bases and 0 bases respectively. Per the germline V gene, LGHNA is the CDR1 and YSLEER is the CDR2. There are 20 amino acids in the CDR3, from cysteine to phenylalanine inclusive. The entry retains the CDR3 DNA only, 60 bases that are in frame from base 1. Moderately to severely active disease, a Clinical Activity Score of at least 3, a NOSPECS grade of at least 4, and a duration under 3 months were present in ophthalmopathy patients. The study excluded patients with uncontrolled infections, other autoimmune diseases, pregnancy or lactation. Diagnoses relied on clinical symptoms, serum thyroxine and TRAb, thyroid ultrasound and orbital computed tomography. PBMCs were isolated from approximately 10 ml of fresh peripheral blood by Ficoll-Paque density gradient centrifugation. Total RNA was extracted with Trizol reagent, and quality was checked on an Agilent 2100 Bioanalyzer.

The TCR beta CDR3 regions were amplified from the RNA transcripts. The first round of RT-PCR for the TCR CDR3 was performed with the HTBI primer set and the Qiagen OneStep RT-PCR kit. Libraries were constructed in a second round of multiplex PCR, after which size selection and purification were performed. The libraries were sequenced on an Illumina HiSeq2000 using paired-end 100 bp reads. On the study's bioinformatics: SOAPnuke was used to process the raw data, with reads discarded if the reads contained adapters or uncalled bases, had a mean Phred below 15, or lacked an exact constant-primer or identifier match. COPE v1.2.5 was used to merge high-quality paired reads, and clonotypes were defined as unique nucleotide sequences. MiTCR v1.1 was used to align clonotypes to the IMGT TRBV, TRBD and TRBJ reference segments. The analysis included only V-J combinations with a frequency above 0.0001, which together covered more than 99% of the repertoires. The TCS score was defined as the ratio of F50 (clonal expansion) to E x V (chaos), calculated using BLOSUM62-based TCRdist between CDR3 peptides within each V-J. Welch's t-statistics and random forest reduced around 550 V-J features to roughly 13, which were used in a naive Bayes classifier (R e1071). TCRdb's own reprocessing of the public reads used fastp at Q25 and MiXCR and kept productive beta chains. Rows with a matching CDR3 protein are joined into one entry that keeps the most common DNA and genes. The V and J calls were not made by the authors but by TCRdb's processing. The sample table contains around 540,000 distinct CDR3 sequences; only one count was recorded for around 16% of them. The ten largest clones represent approximately 30% of the sample.

This TCR was sampled from a woman aged 25 to 39 with Graves' ophthalmopathy. The rearranged chain carries TRBV4-3 and TRBJ1-5, with an unclear D gene assignment. Sequencing was performed on blood. The DNA is TGCGCCAGCAGCCAAGAAGCGGCAGTATCCCTGCCGGATAGCAATCAGCCCCAGCATTTT. Its coded protein is CASSQEAAVSLPDSNQPQHF.